This T cell receptor (beta chain) was captured by sequencing in a study of blood T cell repertoires in COVID-19. Turning to the study itself: The cDNA or gDNA used as material had been derived from T cells, B-cell-depleted T cells, or PBMCs.

With V trimmed by 3 bases and J by 5 bases, 10 bases remained unmatched. CDR3 length equals 17 residues. Germline lookup yields CDR1 SSHAT and CDR2 FNYEAQ (reference sequence). Measured with immunoSEQ multiplex PCR; TCRdb has only the in-frame clones, and not every one. The sample includes approximately 200,000 clones, less than 90% of them seen just once. Input material: peripheral blood. This TCR derives from a woman aged 80 or older with COVID-19, enrolled during active disease. V gene TRBV7-7 combines with J gene TRBJ2-5; 12 nucleotides agree with TRBD2. CDR3: CASSFGTSGGPGETQYF. The CDR3 nucleotides read TGTGCCAGCAGCTTTGGAACTAGCGGGGGGCCAGGGGAGACCCAGTACTTC.